Below are 3 T cell receptor beta chains sequenced from a single sample in a study of CD8+ T cells in alopecia areata. Noted treatment: oral pan-JAK inhibitor, 5-10 mg twice daily. Peripheral blood, together with lesional scalp punch biopsies, was collected from alopecia areata patients. Following RNA extraction, reverse transcription yielded cDNA that acted as the sequencing template. Profiling relied on immunoSEQ multiplex PCR, and the TCRdb table lists in-frame clones only, not all of them. This table has approximately 18,000 clones, 50% to 60% appearing once. The starting material was skin, obtained at week 4, from a patient treated with tofacitinib. Source of these receptors: a human donor with alopecia areata.

V and J are TRBV10-3 and TRBJ2-7; D remains ambiguous. Trimming stripped 0 bases from V and 5 bases from J, with 8 bases between. Looked up from germline, CDR1 is ENHRY and CDR2 is SYGVKD. CDR3 length equals 13 residues. CDR3 nucleotide sequence: TGTGCCATCAGTGAGTCAAGGAGCCACGAGCAGTACTTC. Its translation is CAISESRSHEQYF.

The chain couples TRBV28 to TRBJ2-7, with D uncertain. Trimming took off 6 bases at V and 0 bases at J, with 18 bases between the two ends. This CDR3 region has 16 residues. Germline CDR1 MDHEN, CDR2 SYDVKM. CDR3 sequence (DNA): TGTGCCAGCAGCCCGGTTAGGGCAGATCTCTCCTACGAGCAGTACTTC. Residues: CASSPVRADLSYEQYF.

J is TRBJ2-7 and V is TRBV4-1; 14 bases are shared with TRBD2. The trim removed 0 bases at V and 1 base at J, leaving 5 bases unmatched. Per the germline V gene, CDR1 is MGHRA and CDR2 is YSYEKL. The CDR3 has 18 residues. In DNA form, the CDR3 reads TGCGCCAGCAGCCAAGATCTGACTAGCGGGGGGGCATCCTACGAGCAGTACTTC. Translated, it gives CASSQDLTSGGASYEQYF.